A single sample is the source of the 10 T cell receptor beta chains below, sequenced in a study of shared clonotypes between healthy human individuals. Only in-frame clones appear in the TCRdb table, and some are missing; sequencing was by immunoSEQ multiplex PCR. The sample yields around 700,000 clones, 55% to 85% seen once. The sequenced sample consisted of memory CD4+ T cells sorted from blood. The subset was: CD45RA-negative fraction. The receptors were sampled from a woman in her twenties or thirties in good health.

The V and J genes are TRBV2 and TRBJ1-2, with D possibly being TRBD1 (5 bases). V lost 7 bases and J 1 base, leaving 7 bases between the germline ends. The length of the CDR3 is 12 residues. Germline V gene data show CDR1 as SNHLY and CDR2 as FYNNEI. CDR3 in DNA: TGTGCCAGCACAGGGAATAACTATGGCTACACCTTC. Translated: CASTGNNYGYTF.

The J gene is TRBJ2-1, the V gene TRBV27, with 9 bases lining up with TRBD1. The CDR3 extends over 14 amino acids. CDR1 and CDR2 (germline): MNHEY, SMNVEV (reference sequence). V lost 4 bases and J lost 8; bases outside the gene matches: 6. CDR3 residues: CASSYRGRAHEQFF. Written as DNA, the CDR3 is TGTGCCAGCAGTTACAGGGGGCGCGCCCATGAGCAGTTCTTC.

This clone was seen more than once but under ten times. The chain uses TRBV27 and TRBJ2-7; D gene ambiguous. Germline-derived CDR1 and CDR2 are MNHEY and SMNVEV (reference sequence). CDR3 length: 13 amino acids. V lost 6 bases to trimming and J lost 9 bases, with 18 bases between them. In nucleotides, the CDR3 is TGTGCCAGCAGCCCCCGGGCCTTCTTTGGGCAGTACTTC. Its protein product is CASSPRAFFGQYF.

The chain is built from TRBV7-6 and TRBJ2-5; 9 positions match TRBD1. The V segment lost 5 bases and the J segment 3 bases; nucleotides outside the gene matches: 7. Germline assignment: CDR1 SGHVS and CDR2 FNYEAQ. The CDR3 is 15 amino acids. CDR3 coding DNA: TGTGCCAGCAGCGGGGGGACAGGGCGGGAAGAGACCCAGTACTTC. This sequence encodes CASSGGTGREETQYF.

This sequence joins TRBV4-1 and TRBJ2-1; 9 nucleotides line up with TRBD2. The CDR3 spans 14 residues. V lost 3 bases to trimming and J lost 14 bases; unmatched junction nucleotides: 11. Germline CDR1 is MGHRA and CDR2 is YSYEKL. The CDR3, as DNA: TGCGCCAGCAGCCATGGTCTAGCGGGGACCTCAGAGTTCTTC. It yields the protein CASSHGLAGTSEFF.

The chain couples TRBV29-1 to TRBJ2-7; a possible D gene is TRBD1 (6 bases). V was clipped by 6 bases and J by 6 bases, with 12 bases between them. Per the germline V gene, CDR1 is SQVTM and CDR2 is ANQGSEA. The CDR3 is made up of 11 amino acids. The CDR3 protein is CSVRDNAEQYF. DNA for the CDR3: TGCAGCGTGAGGGACAACGCCGAGCAGTACTTC.

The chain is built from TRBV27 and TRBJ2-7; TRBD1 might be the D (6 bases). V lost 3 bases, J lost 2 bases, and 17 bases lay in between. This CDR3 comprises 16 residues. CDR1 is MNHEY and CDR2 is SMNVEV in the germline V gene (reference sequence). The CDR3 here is CASSFKNRALTYEQYF. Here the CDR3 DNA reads TGTGCCAGCAGTTTTAAAAACAGGGCCCTAACCTACGAGCAGTACTTC.

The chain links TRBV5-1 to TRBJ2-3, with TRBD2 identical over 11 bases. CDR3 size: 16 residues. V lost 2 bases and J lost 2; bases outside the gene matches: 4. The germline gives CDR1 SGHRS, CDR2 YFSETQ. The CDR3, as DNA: TGCGCCAGCAGCTTCGGGACTAGCGGACTCACAGATACGCAGTATTTT. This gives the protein CASSFGTSGLTDTQYF.

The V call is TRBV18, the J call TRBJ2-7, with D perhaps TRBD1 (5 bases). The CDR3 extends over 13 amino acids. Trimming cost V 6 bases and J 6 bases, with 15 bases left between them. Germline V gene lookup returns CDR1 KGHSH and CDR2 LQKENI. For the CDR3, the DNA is TGTGCCAGCTCGAGTGACAGTTTGGCCGAGCAGTACTTC. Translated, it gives CASSSDSLAEQYF.

The CDR3 spells CASNLVGIRELFF. The CDR3 nucleotides read TGTGCCAGTAATCTAGTTGGGATCAGGGAGCTGTTTTTT. The chain recombines TRBV11-2 with TRBJ2-2; D uncertain. Germline V CDR1 and CDR2: SGHAT, FQNNGV. Between the trimmed V and J ends, which lost 9 bases and 9 bases, there was a span of 17 bases. This CDR3 has 13 residues. Full variable domain (missing parts from reference TRBV11-2 and TRBJ2-2): EAGVAQSPRYKIIEKRQSVAFWCNPISGHATLYWYQQILGQGPKLLIQFQNNGVVDDSQLPKDRFSAERLKGVDSTLKIQPAKLEDSAVYLCASNLVGIRELFFGEGSRLTVL.